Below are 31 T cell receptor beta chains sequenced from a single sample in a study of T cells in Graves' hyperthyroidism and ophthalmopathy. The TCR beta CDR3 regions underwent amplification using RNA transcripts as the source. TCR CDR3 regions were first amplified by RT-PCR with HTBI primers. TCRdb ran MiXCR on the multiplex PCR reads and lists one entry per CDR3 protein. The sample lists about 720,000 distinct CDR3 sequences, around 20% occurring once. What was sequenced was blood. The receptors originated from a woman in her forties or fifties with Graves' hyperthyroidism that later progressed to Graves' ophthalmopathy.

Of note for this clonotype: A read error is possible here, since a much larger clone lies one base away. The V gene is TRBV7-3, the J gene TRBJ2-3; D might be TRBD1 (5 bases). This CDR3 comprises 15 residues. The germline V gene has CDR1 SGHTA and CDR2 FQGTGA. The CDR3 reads CVSSLIRAGTDTQYF. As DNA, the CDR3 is TGTGTCAGCAGCTTAATCAGGGCTGGAACAGATACGCAGTATTTT.

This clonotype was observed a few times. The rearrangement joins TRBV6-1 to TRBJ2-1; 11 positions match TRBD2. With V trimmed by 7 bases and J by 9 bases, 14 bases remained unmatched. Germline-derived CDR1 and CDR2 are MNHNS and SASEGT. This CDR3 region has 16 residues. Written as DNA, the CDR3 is TGTGCCAGCAACAGTTACGTCCTAGCGGGGGGTTCTGAGCAGTTCTTC. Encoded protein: CASNSYVLAGGSEQFF.

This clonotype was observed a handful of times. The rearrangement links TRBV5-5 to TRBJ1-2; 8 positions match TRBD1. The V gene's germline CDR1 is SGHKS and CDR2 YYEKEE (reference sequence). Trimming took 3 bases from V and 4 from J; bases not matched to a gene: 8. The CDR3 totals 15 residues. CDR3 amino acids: CASSSDRTGLYGYTF. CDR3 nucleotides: TGTGCCAGCAGCTCGGACCGGACAGGGCTCTATGGCTACACCTTC.

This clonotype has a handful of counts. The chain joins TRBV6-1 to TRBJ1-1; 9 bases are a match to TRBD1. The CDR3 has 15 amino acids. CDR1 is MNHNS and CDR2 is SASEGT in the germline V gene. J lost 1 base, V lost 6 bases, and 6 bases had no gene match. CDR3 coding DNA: TGTGCCAGCAGATTGGAACAGGGGGCGAACACTGAAGCTTTCTTT. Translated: CASRLEQGANTEAFF.

The chain's CDR3 is CASSVQGASGNQPQHF. For the CDR3, the DNA is TGTGCCAGTAGTGTGCAGGGGGCTAGCGGCAATCAGCCCCAGCATTTT. This chain connects TRBV19 to TRBJ1-5; 8 positions agree with TRBD1. The V gene end was trimmed by 5 bases and the J gene end by 2 bases; junction bases not matched to a gene: 8. This CDR3 has 16 residues. Germline CDR1 and CDR2: LNHDA and SQIVND (reference sequence).

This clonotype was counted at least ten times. The CDR3 DNA follows: TGTGCCAGCAGCCCCGGACAGGGCAGTGCGACGTGGACCCAGTACTTC. Amino acid sequence: CASSPGQGSATWTQYF. The J gene is TRBJ2-5, the V gene TRBV13, with TRBD1 identical over 8 bases. Trimming removed 5 bases from V and 7 bases from J; junction bases left unmatched: 15. CDR3 size: 16 residues. Per the germline V gene, CDR1 is PRHDT and CDR2 is FYEKMQ (reference sequence). Complete variable domain (other parts from reference TRBV13 and TRBJ2-5): AAGVIQSPRHLIKEKRETATLKCYPIPRHDTVYWYQQGPGQDPQFLISFYEKMQSDKGSIPDRFSAQQFSDYHSELNMSSLELGDSALYFCASSPGQGSATWTQYFGPGTRLLVL.

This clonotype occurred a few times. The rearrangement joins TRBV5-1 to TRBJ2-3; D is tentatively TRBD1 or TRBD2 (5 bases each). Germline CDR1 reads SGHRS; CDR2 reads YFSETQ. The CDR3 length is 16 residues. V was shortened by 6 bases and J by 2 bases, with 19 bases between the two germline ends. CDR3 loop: CASTPRYRDPTDTQYF. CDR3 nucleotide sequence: TGCGCCAGCACACCCAGGTACCGGGACCCCACAGATACGCAGTATTTT.

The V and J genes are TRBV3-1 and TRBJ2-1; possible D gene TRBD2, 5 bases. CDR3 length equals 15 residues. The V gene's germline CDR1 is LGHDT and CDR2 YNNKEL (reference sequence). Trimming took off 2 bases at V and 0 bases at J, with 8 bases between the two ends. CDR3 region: CASSQNTSSYNEQFF. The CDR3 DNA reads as TGTGCCAGCAGCCAAAATACTAGCTCCTACAATGAGCAGTTCTTC.

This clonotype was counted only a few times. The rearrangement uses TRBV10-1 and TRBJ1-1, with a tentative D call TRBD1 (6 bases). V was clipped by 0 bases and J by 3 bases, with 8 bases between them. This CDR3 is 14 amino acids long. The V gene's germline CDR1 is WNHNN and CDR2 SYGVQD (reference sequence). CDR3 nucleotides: TGCGCCAGCAGTGAGTCGGGGGGCGACACTGAAGCTTTCTTT. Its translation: CASSESGGDTEAFF.

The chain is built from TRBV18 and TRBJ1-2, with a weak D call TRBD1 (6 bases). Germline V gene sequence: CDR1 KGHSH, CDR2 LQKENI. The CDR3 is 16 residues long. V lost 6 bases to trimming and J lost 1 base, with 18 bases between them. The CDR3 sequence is CASSTGGTGINYGYTF. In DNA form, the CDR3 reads TGTGCCAGCTCGACAGGAGGGACGGGGATTAACTATGGCTACACCTTC.

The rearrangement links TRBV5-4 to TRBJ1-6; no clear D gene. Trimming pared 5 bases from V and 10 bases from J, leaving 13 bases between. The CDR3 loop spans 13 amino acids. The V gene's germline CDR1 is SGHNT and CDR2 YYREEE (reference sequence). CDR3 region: CASRGTGESPLHF. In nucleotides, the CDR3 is TGTGCCAGCAGGGGTACCGGGGAGTCACCCCTCCACTTT.

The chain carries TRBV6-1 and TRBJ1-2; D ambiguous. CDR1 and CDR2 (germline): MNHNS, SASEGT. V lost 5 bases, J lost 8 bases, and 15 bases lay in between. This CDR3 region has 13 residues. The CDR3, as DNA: TGTGCCAGCAGTAAAGACAAGTGGATGGGCTACACCTTC. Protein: CASSKDKWMGYTF.

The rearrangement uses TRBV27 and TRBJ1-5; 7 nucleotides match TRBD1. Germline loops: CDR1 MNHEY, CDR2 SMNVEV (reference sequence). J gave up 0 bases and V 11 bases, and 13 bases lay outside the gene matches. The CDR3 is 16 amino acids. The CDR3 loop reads CAGQGGRPYSNQPQHF. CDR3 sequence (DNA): TGTGCCGGCCAGGGGGGGAGACCTTATAGCAATCAGCCCCAGCATTTT.

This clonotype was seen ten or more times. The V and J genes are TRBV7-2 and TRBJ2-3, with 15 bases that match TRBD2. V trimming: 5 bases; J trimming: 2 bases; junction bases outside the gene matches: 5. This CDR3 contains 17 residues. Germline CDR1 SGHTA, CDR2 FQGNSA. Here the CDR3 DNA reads TGTGCCAGCAGCCGCGGACTAGCGGGGGGGAACACAGATACGCAGTATTTT. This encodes CASSRGLAGGNTDTQYF.

CDR3 region: CASRGRLDDEQYF. The CDR3 DNA reads TGTGCCAGCAGGGGCAGGTTGGACGACGAGCAGTACTTC. The chain combines TRBV13 with TRBJ2-7; D remains unclear. Germline CDR1 and CDR2: PRHDT and FYEKMQ (reference sequence). CDR3 length: 13 amino acids. V was clipped by 6 bases and J by 5 bases, with 14 bases between them.

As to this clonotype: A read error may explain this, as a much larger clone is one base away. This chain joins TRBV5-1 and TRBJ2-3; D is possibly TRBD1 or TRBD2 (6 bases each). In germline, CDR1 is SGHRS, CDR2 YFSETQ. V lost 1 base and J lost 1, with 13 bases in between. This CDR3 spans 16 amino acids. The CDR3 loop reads CASSLPGAFGTDTQYF. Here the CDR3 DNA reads TGCGCCAGCAGCTTGCCGGGGGCATTTGGCACAGATACGCAGTATTTT.

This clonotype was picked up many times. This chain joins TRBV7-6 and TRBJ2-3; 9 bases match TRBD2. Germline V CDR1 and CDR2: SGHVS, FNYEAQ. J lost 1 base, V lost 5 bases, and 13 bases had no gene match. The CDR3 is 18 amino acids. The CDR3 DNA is TGTGCCAGCAGCAAACTTGCGGGGCCTAGCGGGGGCACAGATACGCAGTATTTT. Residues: CASSKLAGPSGGTDTQYF.

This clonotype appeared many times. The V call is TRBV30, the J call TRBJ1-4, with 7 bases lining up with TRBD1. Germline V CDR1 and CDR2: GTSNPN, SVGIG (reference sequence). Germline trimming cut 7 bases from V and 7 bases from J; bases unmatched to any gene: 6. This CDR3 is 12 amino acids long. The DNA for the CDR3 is TGTGCCTCAGAGGGACAGCCTGAAAAACTGTTTTTT. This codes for CASEGQPEKLFF.

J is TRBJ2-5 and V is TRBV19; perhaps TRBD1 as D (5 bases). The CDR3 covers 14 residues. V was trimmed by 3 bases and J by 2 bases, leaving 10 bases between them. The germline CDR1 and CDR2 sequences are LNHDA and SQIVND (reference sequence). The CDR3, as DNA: TGTGCCAGTAGTATGAAGGGGATGCAAGAGACCCAGTACTTC. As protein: CASSMKGMQETQYF.

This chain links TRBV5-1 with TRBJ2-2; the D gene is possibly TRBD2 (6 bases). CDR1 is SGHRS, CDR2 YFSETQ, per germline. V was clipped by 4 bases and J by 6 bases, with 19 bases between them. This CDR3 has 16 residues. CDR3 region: CASSRSGTREAGELFF. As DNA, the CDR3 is TGCGCCAGCAGCCGCTCCGGGACCAGGGAGGCCGGGGAGCTGTTTTTT. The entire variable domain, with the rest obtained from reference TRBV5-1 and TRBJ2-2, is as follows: KAGVTQTPRYLIKTRGQQVTLSCSPISGHRSVSWYQQTPGQGLQFLFEYFSETQRNKGNFPGRFSGRQFSNSRSEMNVSTLELGDSALYLCASSRSGTREAGELFFGEGSRLTVL.

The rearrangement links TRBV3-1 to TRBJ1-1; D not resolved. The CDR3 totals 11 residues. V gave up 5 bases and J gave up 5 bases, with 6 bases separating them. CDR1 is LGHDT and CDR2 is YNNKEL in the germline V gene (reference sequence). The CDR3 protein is CASSAATEAFF. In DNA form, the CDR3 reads TGTGCCAGCAGCGCAGCGACTGAAGCTTTCTTT. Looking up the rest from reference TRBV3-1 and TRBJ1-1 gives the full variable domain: DTAVSQTPKYLVTQMGNDKSIKCEQNLGHDTMYWYKQDSKKFLKIMFSYNNKELIINETVPNRFSPKSPDKAHLNLHINSLELGDSAVYFCASSAATEAFFGQGTRLTVV.

The CDR3 nucleotides read TGTGCCACGAGGAAAGGGAGTAATCAGCCCCAGCATTTT. Translated, it gives CATRKGSNQPQHF. The chain recombines TRBV24-1 with TRBJ1-5; no clear D gene. The germline V gene has CDR1 KGHDR and CDR2 SFDVKD. CDR3 length equals 13 residues. The V gene lost 10 bases and the J gene lost 4 bases, with 13 bases spanning the gap.

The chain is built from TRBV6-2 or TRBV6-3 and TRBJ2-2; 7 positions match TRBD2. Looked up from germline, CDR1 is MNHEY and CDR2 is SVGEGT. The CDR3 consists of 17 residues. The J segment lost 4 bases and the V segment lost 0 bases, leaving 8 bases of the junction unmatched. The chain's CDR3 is CASSYSGPGGFTGELFF. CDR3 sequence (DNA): TGTGCCAGCAGTTACTCGGGGCCGGGGGGATTCACCGGGGAGCTGTTTTTT.

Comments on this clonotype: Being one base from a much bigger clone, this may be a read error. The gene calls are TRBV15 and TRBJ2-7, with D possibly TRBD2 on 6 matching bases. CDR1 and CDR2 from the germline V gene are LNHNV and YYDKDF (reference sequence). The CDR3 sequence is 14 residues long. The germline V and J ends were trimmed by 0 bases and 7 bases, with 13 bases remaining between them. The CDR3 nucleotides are TGTGCCACCAGCAGAGATCGTCGGGGGAATGAGCAGTACTTC. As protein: CATSRDRRGNEQYF. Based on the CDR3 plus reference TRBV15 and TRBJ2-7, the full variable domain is DAMVIQNPRYQVTQFGKPVTLSCSQTLNHNVMYWYQQKSSQAPKLLFHYYDKDFNNEADTPDNFQSRRPNTSFCFLDIRSPGLGDTAMYLCATSRDRRGNEQYFGPGTRLTVT.

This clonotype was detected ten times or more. CDR3 loop: CAIMGAMKNEQFF. The CDR3 DNA sequence: TGTGCCATCATGGGGGCCATGAAAAATGAGCAGTTCTTC. The rearrangement links TRBV10-3 to TRBJ2-1; a weak D match, TRBD1 (6 bases). The CDR3 covers 13 residues. V lost 7 bases, J lost 7 bases, and 14 bases lay in between. The V gene's germline CDR1 is ENHRY and CDR2 SYGVKD.

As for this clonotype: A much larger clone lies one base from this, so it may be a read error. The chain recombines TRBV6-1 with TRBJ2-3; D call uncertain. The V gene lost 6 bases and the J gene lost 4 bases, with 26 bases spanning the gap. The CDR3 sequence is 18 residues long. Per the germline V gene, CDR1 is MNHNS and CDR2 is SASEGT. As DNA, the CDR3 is TGTGCCAGCAGAGCCCATACGAGCACCCTCTCCCGGGCAGATACGCAGTATTTT. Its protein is CASRAHTSTLSRADTQYF.

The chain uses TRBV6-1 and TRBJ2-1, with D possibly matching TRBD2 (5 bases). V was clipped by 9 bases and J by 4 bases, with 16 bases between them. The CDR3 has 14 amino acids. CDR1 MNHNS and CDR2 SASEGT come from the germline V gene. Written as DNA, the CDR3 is TGTGCCAGACGTCCCCGGAGAGGGTACAATGAGCAGTTCTTC. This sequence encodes CARRPRRGYNEQFF.

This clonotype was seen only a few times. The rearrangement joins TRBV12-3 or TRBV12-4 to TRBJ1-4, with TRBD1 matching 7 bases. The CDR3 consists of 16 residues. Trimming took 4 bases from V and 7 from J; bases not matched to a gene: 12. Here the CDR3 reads CASSSNSDRDIEKLFF. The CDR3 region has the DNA TGTGCCAGCAGTTCCAACTCAGACAGGGACATTGAAAAACTGTTTTTT.

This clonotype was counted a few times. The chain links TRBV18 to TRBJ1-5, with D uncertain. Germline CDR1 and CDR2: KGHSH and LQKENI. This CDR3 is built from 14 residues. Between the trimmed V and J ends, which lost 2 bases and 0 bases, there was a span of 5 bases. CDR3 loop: CASSPEVSNQPQHF. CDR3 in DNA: TGTGCCAGCTCACCAGAGGTTAGCAATCAGCCCCAGCATTTT.

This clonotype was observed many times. Here the CDR3 DNA reads TGTGCCAGCTCACTCGACAGGGGGTTAGACACTGAAGCTTTCTTT. Protein sequence: CASSLDRGLDTEAFF. The chain recombines TRBV18 with TRBJ1-1; 9 bases line up with TRBD1. After removal of 4 bases from V and 3 bases from J, the junction contained 6 bases not matched to a gene. Germline V lookup: CDR1 KGHSH, CDR2 LQKENI. The CDR3 is 15 residues long.

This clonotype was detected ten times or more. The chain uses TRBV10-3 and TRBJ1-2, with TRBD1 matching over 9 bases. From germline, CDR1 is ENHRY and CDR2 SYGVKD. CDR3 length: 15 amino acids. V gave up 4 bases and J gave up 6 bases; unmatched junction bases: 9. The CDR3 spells CAISAGQGSRDGYTF. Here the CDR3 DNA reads TGTGCCATCAGTGCGGGACAGGGTTCTCGGGATGGCTACACCTTC.